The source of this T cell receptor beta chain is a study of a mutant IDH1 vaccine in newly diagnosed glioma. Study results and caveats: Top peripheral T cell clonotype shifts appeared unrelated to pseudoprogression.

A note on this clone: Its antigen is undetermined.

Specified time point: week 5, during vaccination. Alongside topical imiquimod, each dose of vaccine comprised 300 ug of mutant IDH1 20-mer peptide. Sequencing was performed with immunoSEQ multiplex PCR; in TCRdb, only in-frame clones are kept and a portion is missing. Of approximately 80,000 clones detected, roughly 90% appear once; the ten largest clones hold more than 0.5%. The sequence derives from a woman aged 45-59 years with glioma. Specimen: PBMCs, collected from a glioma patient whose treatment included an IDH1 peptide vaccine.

CDR3 protein: CASKGHNRGPNEKLFF. The CDR3 region has the DNA TGTGCCAGCAAGGGACACAATAGAGGGCCTAATGAAAAACTGTTTTTT. V and J are TRBV2 and TRBJ1-4, with D possibly TRBD1 on 6 matching bases. Deletions cut 7 bases from V and 3 bases from J, with 18 bases between. There are 16 residues in the CDR3. The germline gives CDR1 SNHLY, CDR2 FYNNEI.